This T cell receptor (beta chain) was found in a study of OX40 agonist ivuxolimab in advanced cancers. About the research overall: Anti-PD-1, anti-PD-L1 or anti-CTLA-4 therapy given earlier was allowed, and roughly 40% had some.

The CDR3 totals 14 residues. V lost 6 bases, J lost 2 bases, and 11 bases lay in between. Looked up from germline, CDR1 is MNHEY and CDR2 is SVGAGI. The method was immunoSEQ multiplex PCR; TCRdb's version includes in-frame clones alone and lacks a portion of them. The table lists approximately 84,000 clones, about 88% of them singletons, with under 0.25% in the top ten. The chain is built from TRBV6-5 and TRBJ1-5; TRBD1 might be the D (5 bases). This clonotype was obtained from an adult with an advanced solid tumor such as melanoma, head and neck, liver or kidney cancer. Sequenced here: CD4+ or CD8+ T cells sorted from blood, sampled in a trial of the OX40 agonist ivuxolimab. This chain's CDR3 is CASREQVRNQPQHF. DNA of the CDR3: TGTGCCAGCAGGGAACAGGTCCGCAATCAGCCCCAGCATTTT.